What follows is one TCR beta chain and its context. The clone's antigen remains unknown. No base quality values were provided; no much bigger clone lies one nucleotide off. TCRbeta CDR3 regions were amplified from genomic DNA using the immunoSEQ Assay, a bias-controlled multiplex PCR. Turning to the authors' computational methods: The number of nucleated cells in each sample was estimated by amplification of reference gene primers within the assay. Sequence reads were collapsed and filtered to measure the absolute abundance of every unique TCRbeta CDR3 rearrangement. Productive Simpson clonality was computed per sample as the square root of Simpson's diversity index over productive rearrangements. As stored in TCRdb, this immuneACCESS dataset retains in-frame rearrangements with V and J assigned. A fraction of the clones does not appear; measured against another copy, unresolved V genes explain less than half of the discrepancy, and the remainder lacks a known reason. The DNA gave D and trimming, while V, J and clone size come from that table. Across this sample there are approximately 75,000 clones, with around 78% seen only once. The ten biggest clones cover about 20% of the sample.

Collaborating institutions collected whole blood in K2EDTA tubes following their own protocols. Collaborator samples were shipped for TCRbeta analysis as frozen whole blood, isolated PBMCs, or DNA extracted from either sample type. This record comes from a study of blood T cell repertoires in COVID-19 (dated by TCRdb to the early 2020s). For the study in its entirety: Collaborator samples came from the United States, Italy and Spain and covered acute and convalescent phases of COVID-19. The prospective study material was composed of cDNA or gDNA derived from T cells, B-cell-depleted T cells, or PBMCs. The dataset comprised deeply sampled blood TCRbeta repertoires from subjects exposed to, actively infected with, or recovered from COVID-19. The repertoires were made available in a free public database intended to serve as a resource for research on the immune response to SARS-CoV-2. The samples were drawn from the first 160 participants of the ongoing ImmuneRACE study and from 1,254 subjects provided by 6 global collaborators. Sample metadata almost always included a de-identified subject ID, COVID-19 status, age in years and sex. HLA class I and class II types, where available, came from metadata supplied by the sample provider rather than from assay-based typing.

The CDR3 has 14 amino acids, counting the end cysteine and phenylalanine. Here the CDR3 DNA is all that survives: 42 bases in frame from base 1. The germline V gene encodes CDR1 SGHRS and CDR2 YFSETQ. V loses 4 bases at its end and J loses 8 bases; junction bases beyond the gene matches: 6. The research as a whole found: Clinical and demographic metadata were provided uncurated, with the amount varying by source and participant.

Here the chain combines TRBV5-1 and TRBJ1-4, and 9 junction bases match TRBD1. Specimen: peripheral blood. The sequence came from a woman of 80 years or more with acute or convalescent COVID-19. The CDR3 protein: CASSRGQGREKLFF. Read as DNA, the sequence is TGCGCCAGCAGCCGGGGACAGGGACGGGAAAAACTGTTTTTT.